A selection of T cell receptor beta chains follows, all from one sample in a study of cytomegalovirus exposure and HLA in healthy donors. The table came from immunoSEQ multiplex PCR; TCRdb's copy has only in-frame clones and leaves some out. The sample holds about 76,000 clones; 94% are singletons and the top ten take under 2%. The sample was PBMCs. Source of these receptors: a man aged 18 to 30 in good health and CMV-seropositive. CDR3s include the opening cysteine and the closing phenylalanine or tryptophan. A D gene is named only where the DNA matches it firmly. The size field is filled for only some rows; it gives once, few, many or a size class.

DNA: TGTGCCAGCACCCCTCTAGCGGGAGTCGAGCAGTACTTC; CDR3: CASTPLAGVEQYF; length: 13; size: NA; J: TRBJ2-7; V: TRBV2; D: TRBD2
DNA: TGTGCCAGCAGCCCCCGGACAGGGATGAACACTGAAGCTTTCTTT; CDR3: CASSPRTGMNTEAFF; length: 15; size: NA; J: TRBJ1-1; V: TRBV4-2; D: TRBD1
DNA: TGTGCCAGCAGCTGGGACAGGGGAGAGGGCAACTATGGCTACACCTTC; CDR3: CASSWDRGEGNYGYTF; length: 16; size: few; J: TRBJ1-2; V: TRBV2; D: TRBD1
DNA: TGCAGCGTTAGTGACAGGGGAGTAGGCGAGCAGTACTTC; CDR3: CSVSDRGVGEQYF; length: 13; size: NA; J: TRBJ2-7; V: TRBV29-1; D: TRBD1
DNA: TGCAGCGTCGCTACTAGCGGGCCTTCAGATACGCAGTATTTT; CDR3: CSVATSGPSDTQYF; length: 14; size: NA; J: TRBJ2-3; V: TRBV29-1; D: TRBD2
DNA: TGTGCCAGCAGCTTGTCCCGGACAGGTCTCTGGGGACAGCCCCAGCATTTT; CDR3: CASSLSRTGLWGQPQHF; length: 17; size: NA; J: TRBJ1-5; V: TRBV11-2; D: TRBD1
DNA: TGTGCCAGCAGCAACTTGGACAGTCTCGTCTCCTACGAGCAGTACTTC; CDR3: CASSNLDSLVSYEQYF; length: 16; size: NA; J: TRBJ2-7; V: TRBV28; D: NA
DNA: TGCGCCAGCAGCTCCCCGTCGGGCACCGGGGAGCTGTTTTTT; CDR3: CASSSPSGTGELFF; length: 14; size: NA; J: TRBJ2-2; V: TRBV5-1; D: NA
DNA: TGTGCCAGCTCCCAGAGCGGGCCAGATACGCAGTATTTT; CDR3: CASSQSGPDTQYF; length: 13; size: NA; J: TRBJ2-3; V: TRBV18; D: NA
DNA: TGCGCCAGCAGCCAAGACGGTGTTTCGGGCTACACCTTC; CDR3: CASSQDGVSGYTF; length: 13; size: NA; J: TRBJ1-2; V: TRBV4-1; D: NA
DNA: TGCGCCAGCAGCTTGGCTGGCAGGCCATCCTACGAGCAGTACTTC; CDR3: CASSLAGRPSYEQYF; length: 15; size: NA; J: TRBJ2-7; V: TRBV5-1; D: NA
DNA: TGTGCCATCACGGACAGGGATGGAGATACGCAGTATTTT; CDR3: CAITDRDGDTQYF; length: 13; size: NA; J: TRBJ2-3; V: TRBV6-5; D: TRBD1
DNA: TGTGCCAGTGCAGGACAGGGGGGATATGGCTACACCTTC; CDR3: CASAGQGGYGYTF; length: 13; size: NA; J: TRBJ1-2; V: TRBV6-6; D: TRBD1
DNA: TGCAGCGTTGAAGATAAGTGGTTAGGGGGCTATGGCTACACCTTC; CDR3: CSVEDKWLGGYGYTF; length: 15; size: NA; J: TRBJ1-2; V: TRBV29-1; D: NA
DNA: TGTGCCAGCAGCTTTAGTCGTAGCGGGACAGGGACCACTGAAGCTTTCTTT; CDR3: CASSFSRSGTGTTEAFF; length: 17; size: NA; J: TRBJ1-1; V: TRBV7-9; D: TRBD1
DNA: TGTGCCAGTAGTATAGCCATCAATCAGCCCCAGCATTTT; CDR3: CASSIAINQPQHF; length: 13; size: NA; J: TRBJ1-5; V: TRBV19; D: NA
DNA: TGTGCCAGCAGCCCCGACAGGAGGAGTGGCTACACCTTC; CDR3: CASSPDRRSGYTF; length: 13; size: once; J: TRBJ1-2; V: TRBV7-3; D: NA
DNA: TGTGCCAGCAGTTACTCGACTAGCGGGACAGATACGCAGTATTTT; CDR3: CASSYSTSGTDTQYF; length: 15; size: NA; J: TRBJ2-3; V: TRBV6-5; D: TRBD2
DNA: TGTGCCATCAGTGAAGCGGGAGTCACAGATACGCAGTATTTT; CDR3: CAISEAGVTDTQYF; length: 14; size: NA; J: TRBJ2-3; V: TRBV10-3; D: TRBD2
DNA: TGTGCCAGCAGTTTACCGTTTTCCGGGTCCCTGAACACCGGGGAGCTGTTTTTT; CDR3: CASSLPFSGSLNTGELFF; length: 18; size: NA; J: TRBJ2-2; V: TRBV28; D: NA
DNA: TGTGCCAGCAGCTTCGAAGGGGCCGGTCCCTACGAGCAGTACTTC; CDR3: CASSFEGAGPYEQYF; length: 15; size: once; J: TRBJ2-7; V: TRBV5-4; D: NA
DNA: TGTGCCAGCAGCTTAGAAGGGACAGTGCAAAGGGCCCAGCATTTT; CDR3: CASSLEGTVQRAQHF; length: 15; size: NA; J: TRBJ1-5; V: TRBV7-2; D: TRBD1
DNA: TGTGCCAGCAGTGAGAGCGGGAGGGATCTGGGCTACGAGCAGTACTTC; CDR3: CASSESGRDLGYEQYF; length: 16; size: NA; J: TRBJ2-7; V: TRBV2; D: TRBD2
DNA: TGTGCCAGCAGTTCCCACCAGGGTTCTATTCAGCCCCAGCATTTT; CDR3: CASSSHQGSIQPQHF; length: 15; size: NA; J: TRBJ1-5; V: TRBV28; D: NA
DNA: TGTGCCAGCAGCTTGGGCGGGAGTGCTCCCTCCTACAATGAGCAGTTCTTC; CDR3: CASSLGGSAPSYNEQFF; length: 17; size: NA; J: TRBJ2-1; V: TRBV11-3; D: TRBD2
DNA: TGTGCCAGCAGTGAAGGGGTGGGGACAGGGAGGGAGACCCAGTACTTC; CDR3: CASSEGVGTGRETQYF; length: 16; size: NA; J: TRBJ2-5; V: TRBV25-1; D: TRBD1
DNA: TGTGCCTGGGAAGCCGGGACTAGTGGTATTGAGCAGTTCTTC; CDR3: CAWEAGTSGIEQFF; length: 14; size: NA; J: TRBJ2-1; V: TRBV30; D: TRBD2
DNA: TGTGCCAGCAGCTCCTTCCCGGAGCGGGACCAGCTCTCCTACGAGCAGTACTTC; CDR3: CASSSFPERDQLSYEQYF; length: 18; size: NA; J: TRBJ2-7; V: TRBV11-2; D: TRBD2
DNA: TGTGCCAGCAGTGAATCTACAGGGGAGACAGATACGCAGTATTTT; CDR3: CASSESTGETDTQYF; length: 15; size: few; J: TRBJ2-3; V: TRBV25-1; D: TRBD1
DNA: TGTGCCAGCAGCCCGCTCTCGCGGGAGCCCACAGATACGCAGTATTTT; CDR3: CASSPLSREPTDTQYF; length: 16; size: NA; J: TRBJ2-3; V: TRBV4-2; D: TRBD2
DNA: TGCGCCAGCAGTTTTCGAGCGGGAGGGCCCGGCAATGAGCAGTTCTTC; CDR3: CASSFRAGGPGNEQFF; length: 16; size: NA; J: TRBJ2-1; V: TRBV10-2; D: TRBD2
DNA: TGTGCCAGCAGCTTCCCTCTGTATTCCTCCTACAATGAGCAGTTCTTC; CDR3: CASSFPLYSSYNEQFF; length: 16; size: NA; J: TRBJ2-1; V: TRBV7-6; D: NA
DNA: TGTGCCAGCAGGGAAGGAACAGGGAGCACAGATACGCAGTATTTT; CDR3: CASREGTGSTDTQYF; length: 15; size: NA; J: TRBJ2-3; V: TRBV5-4; D: NA
DNA: TGCGCCAGCAGCTTCGGACTAGCGGACGACAATGAGCAGTTCTTC; CDR3: CASSFGLADDNEQFF; length: 15; size: NA; J: TRBJ2-1; V: TRBV5-1; D: TRBD2
DNA: TGTGCCAGCAAAATACAGGAGAACACTGAAGCTTTCTTT; CDR3: CASKIQENTEAFF; length: 13; size: NA; J: TRBJ1-1; V: TRBV6-5; D: NA
DNA: TGTGCCAGCTCTTTGGAGGGATGGAACACCGGGGAGCTGTTTTTT; CDR3: CASSLEGWNTGELFF; length: 15; size: NA; J: TRBJ2-2; V: TRBV18; D: NA
DNA: TGTGCCAGCAGTCCCCCCCGTGGACAGGGTTCGAATCAGCCCCAGCATTTT; CDR3: CASSPPRGQGSNQPQHF; length: 17; size: NA; J: TRBJ1-5; V: TRBV28; D: TRBD1
DNA: TGCGCCAGCAGCTTGTCTAGCGGGCCCGCGACGGGCACAGATACGCAGTATTTT; CDR3: CASSLSSGPATGTDTQYF; length: 18; size: NA; J: TRBJ2-3; V: TRBV5-1; D: TRBD2
DNA: TGTGCCAGCACCGGACTGGGCAGCCACAATGAGCAGTTCTTC; CDR3: CASTGLGSHNEQFF; length: 14; size: NA; J: TRBJ2-1; V: TRBV6-1; D: NA
DNA: TGTGCCAGCAGTTTACGACAGGGGCACACAGATACGCAGTATTTT; CDR3: CASSLRQGHTDTQYF; length: 15; size: NA; J: TRBJ2-3; V: TRBV28; D: TRBD1
DNA: TGTGCCAGCAGCTCGCGACAGGGGGCGAAACACGAGCAGTACTTC; CDR3: CASSSRQGAKHEQYF; length: 15; size: NA; J: TRBJ2-7; V: TRBV5-8; D: TRBD1
DNA: TGTGCCAGCAGTTCCACAGGGAGGGACGACATTCAGTACTTC; CDR3: CASSSTGRDDIQYF; length: 14; size: NA; J: TRBJ2-4; V: TRBV28; D: NA
DNA: TGTGCCAGTAAACCTAGCGGGATCACAGATACGCAGTATTTT; CDR3: CASKPSGITDTQYF; length: 14; size: NA; J: TRBJ2-3; V: TRBV2; D: TRBD2
DNA: TGTGCCAGCAGCCAAGACGAGGAGGGGAAGACCCAGTACTTC; CDR3: CASSQDEEGKTQYF; length: 14; size: NA; J: TRBJ2-5; V: TRBV4-2; D: NA
DNA: TGTGCCAGCTCACCACCGGGAGGGGATAATGAAAAACTGTTTTTT; CDR3: CASSPPGGDNEKLFF; length: 15; size: NA; J: TRBJ1-4; V: TRBV18; D: NA
DNA: TGTGCCATCAGCTTGGGCGGGACTAGCGGGAGTATCTCCTACGAGCAGTACTTC; CDR3: CAISLGGTSGSISYEQYF; length: 18; size: NA; J: TRBJ2-7; V: TRBV10-3; D: TRBD2
DNA: TGCGCCAGCAGCCCCGAGGACTTCCAAGAGACCCAGTACTTC; CDR3: CASSPEDFQETQYF; length: 14; size: NA; J: TRBJ2-5; V: TRBV10-2; D: NA
DNA: TGTGCCAGCAGCTTGGAAGGCGTCGGGGGAATATACGAGCAGTACTTC; CDR3: CASSLEGVGGIYEQYF; length: 16; size: NA; J: TRBJ2-7; V: TRBV5-5; D: NA
DNA: TGTGCCAGCTCACCAATTAGCAATGAGCAGTTCTTC; CDR3: CASSPISNEQFF; length: 12; size: NA; J: TRBJ2-1; V: TRBV18; D: NA
DNA: TGTGCCAGTAGTATAGAGTGGACAGGCAATCAGCCCCAGCATTTT; CDR3: CASSIEWTGNQPQHF; length: 15; size: NA; J: TRBJ1-5; V: TRBV19; D: NA
DNA: TGTGCTAGCAGCTCGAGGGTCCAAGAGACCCAGTACTTC; CDR3: CASSSRVQETQYF; length: 13; size: NA; J: TRBJ2-5; V: TRBV7-7; D: NA
DNA: TGTGCCAGCAGTTGGCGCGGGACAGGCCCTAGGGTGAACACTGAAGCTTTCTTT; CDR3: CASSWRGTGPRVNTEAFF; length: 18; size: NA; J: TRBJ1-1; V: TRBV28; D: TRBD1
DNA: TGTGCCAGCAGCTTAGATCTTAGCTCCTACGAGCAGTACTTC; CDR3: CASSLDLSSYEQYF; length: 14; size: NA; J: TRBJ2-7; V: TRBV11-2; D: NA
DNA: TGTGCCAGCAGCTCGACCGGACTAGCTTACAATGAGCAGTTCTTC; CDR3: CASSSTGLAYNEQFF; length: 15; size: NA; J: TRBJ2-1; V: TRBV7-3; D: TRBD2
DNA: TGTGCCAGTACCTTAGCGGGAGGACTCTACGAGCAGTACTTC; CDR3: CASTLAGGLYEQYF; length: 14; size: NA; J: TRBJ2-7; V: TRBV19; D: TRBD2
DNA: TGTGCCAGCTCACCAGAGGGATACGAGCAGTACTTC; CDR3: CASSPEGYEQYF; length: 12; size: NA; J: TRBJ2-7; V: TRBV18; D: NA
DNA: TGTGCCAGCAGTTTATCGCTGACAGGGGAGAATGGCTACACCTTC; CDR3: CASSLSLTGENGYTF; length: 15; size: NA; J: TRBJ1-2; V: TRBV27; D: TRBD1
DNA: TGTGCCAGCAGCTTAGATTCTCGGCGGGAACTGATCAATGAGCAGTTCTTC; CDR3: CASSLDSRRELINEQFF; length: 17; size: NA; J: TRBJ2-1; V: TRBV11-3; D: NA
DNA: TGTGCCAGCAGCTTAGCTCCCGGAGGCTATGGCTACACCTTC; CDR3: CASSLAPGGYGYTF; length: 14; size: NA; J: TRBJ1-2; V: TRBV7-2; D: NA
DNA: TGTGCCAGCAGCGTAGCTGGCTTGGCAGGCTACGAGCAGTACTTC; CDR3: CASSVAGLAGYEQYF; length: 15; size: NA; J: TRBJ2-7; V: TRBV9; D: NA